One and the same sample provided the 18 T cell receptor beta chains below, sequenced in a study of ipilimumab plus nivolumab after autologous stem cell transplantation. Clones were read by immunoSEQ multiplex PCR, and TCRdb kept only the in-frame ones, dropping some. The table includes about 17,000 clones, around four fifths detected once. The specimen was PBMCs, collected in a trial of ipilimumab plus nivolumab as post-transplant consolidation. Source of these receptors: a male donor with diffuse large B-cell lymphoma.

The rearrangement uses TRBV7-9 and TRBJ1-6; weak D call: TRBD1 (5 bases). The V gene lost 2 bases and the J gene lost 8 bases, with 7 bases spanning the gap. Per germline, CDR1 SEHNR and CDR2 FQNEAQ (reference sequence). This CDR3 region has 13 residues. This CDR3 reads CASSLPGHSPLHF. The CDR3 DNA reads as TGTGCCAGCAGCTTACCGGGGCATTCACCCCTCCACTTT.

V is TRBV5-1 and J is TRBJ1-1, with D maybe TRBD1 (5 bases). The CDR3 runs 16 residues. Germline lookup yields CDR1 SGHRS and CDR2 YFSETQ. Deletions cut 0 bases from V and 4 bases from J, with 16 bases between. CDR3 sequence: CASSLGIFLGGTEAFF. As DNA, the CDR3 is TGCGCCAGCAGCTTGGGAATTTTCCTCGGGGGCACTGAAGCTTTCTTT.

By share of the sample, this clone is medium-sized. The chain links TRBV5-1 to TRBJ1-2, with D tentatively TRBD1 (5 bases). The V end lost 4 bases, the J end lost 6 bases, and 13 bases lay between the germline ends. The CDR3 loop spans 13 amino acids. Germline assignment: CDR1 SGHRS and CDR2 YFSETQ. CDR3 residues: CASSVQGGDGYTF. The DNA of the CDR3 is TGCGCCAGCAGCGTCCAGGGTGGAGATGGCTACACCTTC.

The chain links TRBV10-1 to TRBJ2-7; D unclear. This CDR3 is built from 13 residues. V lost 5 bases to trimming and J lost 3 bases, with 11 bases between them. In germline, CDR1 is WNHNN, CDR2 SYGVQD (reference sequence). CDR3 residues: CASSLSLGYEQYF. The CDR3 nucleotides are TGCGCCAGCAGTCTTTCATTAGGCTACGAGCAGTACTTC.

This rearrangement joins TRBV30 to TRBJ1-2; D not resolved. This CDR3 is built from 12 residues. V was trimmed by 2 bases and J by 8 bases, leaving 12 bases between them. The germline V gene has CDR1 GTSNPN and CDR2 SVGIG (reference sequence). The CDR3 here is CAWSPGLGGYTF. In nucleotides, the CDR3 is TGTGCCTGGAGTCCAGGCCTGGGCGGCTACACCTTC.

The genes are TRBV6-4 and TRBJ2-2; 12 bases agree with TRBD1. The CDR3 is made up of 17 amino acids. Germline CDR1 reads MRHNA; CDR2 reads SNTAGT. V dropped 1 base and J dropped 6; count of bases not matched to a gene: 6. CDR3 in amino acids: CASSDYGTGGVPGELFF. In nucleotides, the CDR3 is TGTGCCAGCAGTGACTACGGGACAGGGGGCGTCCCCGGGGAGCTGTTTTTT.

This clone was observed once. The chain employs TRBV6-1 and TRBJ2-2; D unclear. This CDR3 is 15 amino acids long. CDR1 and CDR2 from the germline V gene are MNHNS and SASEGT. Trimming shortened V by 4 bases and J by 0 bases, and 9 bases separated the two germline ends. The CDR3 sequence is CASSVHGANTGELFF. The CDR3 DNA follows: TGTGCCAGCAGTGTTCACGGTGCGAACACCGGGGAGCTGTTTTTT.

The chain has TRBV29-1 and TRBJ2-1; 8 bases are shared with TRBD1. CDR1 and CDR2 from the germline V gene are SQVTM and ANQGSEA. The CDR3 totals 13 residues. V shed 3 bases and J 7 bases; nucleotides not matched to a gene: 5. This CDR3 reads CSVDQGASNEQFF. DNA for the CDR3: TGCAGCGTTGACCAGGGGGCTAGTAATGAGCAGTTCTTC.

This clone was recorded once. V gene TRBV11-2 combines with J gene TRBJ1-2; D may be TRBD1 (6 bases). CDR3 length equals 18 residues. Germline-derived CDR1 and CDR2 are SGHAT and FQNNGV. V gave up 0 bases and J gave up 4 bases, with 21 bases separating them. The CDR3 DNA follows: TGTGCCAGCAGCTTAGAGACCGTATGGCAGGGGATTAGCTATGGCTACACCTTC. It yields the protein CASSLETVWQGISYGYTF.

This chain uses TRBV19 with TRBJ2-2, with 10 nucleotides matching TRBD1. J was trimmed by 4 bases and V by 7 bases; bases with no gene match: 6. Germline CDR1 LNHDA, CDR2 SQIVND (reference sequence). The CDR3 runs 15 residues. CDR3 DNA: TGTGCCAGTAAGGGACAGGGGTCTGGCACCGGGGAGCTGTTTTTT. This encodes CASKGQGSGTGELFF.

The J gene is TRBJ2-1, the V gene TRBV14; TRBD2 agrees at 8 bases. CDR1 and CDR2 (germline): SGHDN, FVKESK. The CDR3 runs 16 residues. V lost 4 bases to trimming and J lost 0 bases; unmatched junction nucleotides: 5. The CDR3 reads CASSPTSGRSYNEQFF. CDR3 nucleotides: TGTGCCAGCAGCCCCACTAGCGGCCGCTCCTACAATGAGCAGTTCTTC.

CDR3 residues: CASSLTFTENYGYTF. In DNA form, the CDR3 reads TGTGCCAGCAGCTTAACCTTTACAGAAAACTATGGCTACACCTTC. V usage is TRBV11-3 and J usage is TRBJ1-2; D is ambiguous. Germline CDR1 and CDR2: SGHNT and YENEEA. The CDR3 consists of 15 residues. V lost 2 bases to trimming and J lost 2 bases, with 12 bases between them.

The rearrangement joins TRBV12-5 to TRBJ2-1, with TRBD1 as a possible D gene (6 bases). CDR3 length equals 14 residues. Germline V gene lookup returns CDR1 LGHNT and CDR2 FRNRAP. Deletions cut 0 bases from V and 4 bases from J, with 7 bases between. The CDR3 spells CASGLVRGYNEQFF. CDR3 DNA: TGTGCTAGTGGTTTGGTAAGGGGGTACAATGAGCAGTTCTTC.

This chain joins TRBV2 and TRBJ2-7; the match to TRBD1 covers 8 bases. This CDR3 region has 15 residues. Trimming at V came to 6 bases and at J to 0 bases, leaving 7 bases not matched to a gene. CDR1 is SNHLY, CDR2 FYNNEI, per germline. The CDR3 is CASRRTGQNSYEQYF. The CDR3 DNA sequence: TGTGCCAGCAGGAGGACAGGGCAGAACTCCTACGAGCAGTACTTC.

This clone was recorded once. J is TRBJ2-5 and V is TRBV27; D possibly corresponds to TRBD1 (6 bases). Germline V CDR1 and CDR2: MNHEY, SMNVEV (reference sequence). Trimming cost V 6 bases and J 5 bases, with 19 bases left between them. The CDR3 is 15 amino acids. CDR3 DNA: TGTGCCAGCAGCCTGTGGACAGCCCCGGAGGAGACCCAGTACTTC. Translation: CASSLWTAPEETQYF.

The J gene is TRBJ2-4, the V gene TRBV4-2; TRBD2 agrees at 8 bases. This CDR3 region has 18 residues. Germline CDR1 reads LGHNA; CDR2 reads YNFKEQ. The V gene end was trimmed by 3 bases and the J gene end by 0 bases; junction bases not matched to a gene: 10. For the CDR3, the DNA is TGTGCCAGCAGCCAGGGACCCTTAGCGGGACTAGCCAAAAACATTCAGTACTTC. This gives the protein CASSQGPLAGLAKNIQYF.

This sequence joins TRBV6-5 and TRBJ1-4; 8 bases agree with TRBD1. Losses at the gene ends were 4 bases for V and 8 bases for J; bases not matched to a gene: 9. This CDR3 is built from 15 residues. Germline V gene sequence: CDR1 MNHEY, CDR2 SVGAGI. CDR3 protein: CASSFWTGKFEKLFF. The CDR3 coding sequence is TGTGCCAGCAGTTTCTGGACAGGGAAATTCGAAAAACTGTTTTTT.

Regarding this clone: The sample holds other DNA sequences that translate to the same CDR3. V is TRBV5-1 and J is TRBJ1-3, with D uncertain. The CDR3 contains 14 residues. Trimming left V 3 bases short and J 2 bases short, with 9 bases between. From germline, CDR1 is SGHRS and CDR2 YFSETQ. The CDR3 region is CASSSGTAGNTIYF. The DNA for the CDR3 is TGCGCCAGCAGCTCGGGCACGGCTGGAAACACCATATATTTT.